Sequencing of this T cell receptor (beta chain) was carried out in a study of blood T cell repertoires in COVID-19. Study-wide background: Sample material is recorded as cDNA or gDNA derived from T cells, B-cell-depleted T cells, or PBMCs.

V gave up 6 bases and J gave up 4 bases, with 10 bases separating them. CDR3 length: 13 residues. The germline gives CDR1 SGHTA, CDR2 FQGTGA. Generated by immunoSEQ multiplex PCR, the TCRdb table keeps only in-frame clones and is missing some. The table records fewer than 200,000 clones, around nine tenths of them present only once. This receptor was taken from a woman in her 70s with COVID-19, enrolled during active disease. The specimen sequenced was peripheral blood. The gene calls are TRBV7-3 and TRBJ1-5, with a tentative D call TRBD1 (5 bases). This CDR3 is CASSMGLNQPQHF. In nucleotides, the CDR3 is TGTGCCAGCAGTATGGGGCTTAATCAGCCCCAGCATTTT.